This is a list of T cell receptor beta chains from one sample in a study of blood T cell repertoires in COVID-19. Libraries were prepared by immunoSEQ multiplex PCR; TCRdb keeps only in-frame clonotypes and omits some of them. The sample records 300,000 to 450,000 clones, approximately 89% being singletons. Sequencing was done on a sample of PBMCs or T cells enriched from blood (not recorded which). The receptors originated from a young man who had recovered from COVID-19. CDR3s include the opening cysteine and the closing phenylalanine or tryptophan. The D gene is left open where the match is weak. Only part of the rows carry a size: once, few, many, or a class if the clone is expanded.

d_gene	v_gene	j_gene	abundance	CDR3nt	CDR3aa
NA	TRBV9	TRBJ1-1	NA	TGTGCCAGCAGCGTAGAAATCCGTCCGGAGACTGAAGCTTTCTTT	CASSVEIRPETEAFF
NA	TRBV4-1	TRBJ1-2	NA	TGCGCCAGCAGCCAAGTCCCTGGGGAGGGGAGCGGCTACACCTTC	CASSQVPGEGSGYTF
NA	TRBV5-4	TRBJ1-4	NA	TGTGCCAGCAGCTTGGTGACAGATGAAAAACTGTTTTTT	CASSLVTDEKLFF
NA	TRBV14	TRBJ1-2	once	TGTGCCAGCAGTGGAGGGAGGGCTAACTATGGCTACACCTTC	CASSGGRANYGYTF
TRBD1	TRBV19	TRBJ2-1	NA	TGTGCCAGTAGGAGGGTGGGGGACAGTATACACAATGAGCAGTTCTTC	CASRRVGDSIHNEQFF
TRBD1	TRBV18	TRBJ1-2	NA	TGTGCCAGCTCACCGAATTCCGGAGGACAGGGCGGTCTTAGTGGCTACACCTTC	CASSPNSGGQGGLSGYTF
TRBD1	TRBV6-5	TRBJ1-1	NA	TGTGCCAGCACCCGGACAGGGGACACTGAAGCTTTCTTT	CASTRTGDTEAFF
NA	TRBV7-9	TRBJ1-4	once	TGTGCCAGCAGCTTCAGGGGTGGGGATGAAAAACTGTTTTTT	CASSFRGGDEKLFF
TRBD1	TRBV11-2	TRBJ1-3	NA	TGTGCCAGCAGCTTAAGGGACAGGGCGGACACCATATATTTT	CASSLRDRADTIYF
NA	TRBV28	TRBJ2-1	once	TGTGCCAGCAGCCCCGGTTCGTACAATGAGCAGTTCTTC	CASSPGSYNEQFF
NA	TRBV12-3/TRBV12-4	TRBJ1-1	NA	TGTGCCAGCAGTCCAGTGACTGAAGCTTTCTTT	CASSPVTEAFF
TRBD2	TRBV12-3/TRBV12-4	TRBJ2-3	once	TGTGCCAGCAGGCTAGCGGGGGTCGATACGCAGTATTTT	CASRLAGVDTQYF
NA	TRBV7-2	TRBJ2-7	NA	TGTGCCAGCAGCTATATGCCAGGGGGGTACGAGCAGTACTTC	CASSYMPGGYEQYF
TRBD1	TRBV2	TRBJ1-6	NA	TGTGCCACGGGACAGGGGATAGGTAATTCACCCCTCCACTTT	CATGQGIGNSPLHF
NA	TRBV12-5	TRBJ1-6	NA	TGTGCTAGTGGCCGACGGACAGAAAATAATTCACCCCTCCACTTT	CASGRRTENNSPLHF
NA	TRBV29-1	TRBJ1-4	NA	TGCAGCGTTCCTGGGGAGGGGAATGAAAAACTGTTTTTT	CSVPGEGNEKLFF
TRBD1	TRBV19	TRBJ1-6	NA	TGTGCCAGTAGTATTGGCGGTAACTGGGACAGGGCAAATTCACCCCTCCACTTT	CASSIGGNWDRANSPLHF
TRBD2	TRBV7-2	TRBJ2-1	NA	TGTGCCACCCGTGGCGGGGGGCATGAGCAGTTCTTC	CATRGGGHEQFF
TRBD2	TRBV24-1	TRBJ2-2	NA	TGTGCCACCAGTGACCCTTCCGGGGGGGGGACCGGGGAGCTGTTTTTT	CATSDPSGGGTGELFF
NA	TRBV6-4	TRBJ1-4	NA	TGTGCCAGCAGCGCACAGGGTAGGGGGAATGAAAAACTGTTTTTT	CASSAQGRGNEKLFF
TRBD1	TRBV19	TRBJ2-7	NA	TGTGCCAGTAGTATACAAAGACAGGGGTACGAGCAGTACTTC	CASSIQRQGYEQYF
TRBD1	TRBV28	TRBJ2-2	NA	TGTGCCAGCAGTAAAGGACAGGGGACCGGGGAGCTGTTTTTT	CASSKGQGTGELFF
TRBD1	TRBV11-2	TRBJ2-2	NA	TGTGCCAGCCTCGGACAGGGTGGCACCGGGGAGCTGTTTTTT	CASLGQGGTGELFF
NA	TRBV7-2	TRBJ1-5	NA	TGTGCCAGCAGCTTCTACAATCAGCCCCAGCATTTT	CASSFYNQPQHF
NA	TRBV27	TRBJ2-7	NA	TGTGCCAGCAGTTTAGTCGGGATCGATCGATACGAGCAGTACTTC	CASSLVGIDRYEQYF
TRBD1	TRBV19	TRBJ1-6	NA	TGTGCCAGTAGGGGGACAGGGGATAATTCACCCCTCCACTTT	CASRGTGDNSPLHF
NA	TRBV27	TRBJ2-4	NA	TGTGCCAGCAGAGCTCCGGCCAAAAACATTCAGTACTTC	CASRAPAKNIQYF
NA	TRBV5-4	TRBJ2-1	NA	TGTGCCAGCAGCTTGGCTATAAACTCCTACAATGAGCAGTTCTTC	CASSLAINSYNEQFF
TRBD1	TRBV19	TRBJ2-2	NA	TGTGCCAGCGTGACAGGGGGGTACACCGGGGAGCTGTTTTTT	CASVTGGYTGELFF
NA	TRBV11-2	TRBJ1-1	NA	TGTGCCAGCAGCAACCCGCGGGGGGGCACTGAAGCTTTCTTT	CASSNPRGGTEAFF
NA	TRBV5-4	TRBJ2-3	NA	TGTGCCAGCAGCTACCGTCCGGGGTCTCCTCTCGATACGCAGTATTTT	CASSYRPGSPLDTQYF
NA	TRBV5-6	TRBJ1-1	NA	TGTGCCAGCAGCTTCGGCGGTGAAGCTTTCTTT	CASSFGGEAFF
NA	TRBV2	TRBJ2-5	NA	TGTGCCAGCACCCTTCTGGGGCAAAGAGAAGAGACCCAGTACTTC	CASTLLGQREETQYF
NA	TRBV11-2	TRBJ2-4	once	TGTGCCAGCAGCTTAGGTCTATCCAAAAACATTCAGTACTTC	CASSLGLSKNIQYF
NA	TRBV19	TRBJ1-5	NA	TGTGCCAGTAGTATAGTGACCGGGGGGTCCGATCAGCCCCAGCATTTT	CASSIVTGGSDQPQHF
NA	TRBV29-1	TRBJ1-2	NA	TGCAGTGTGCGGCGGGGCACAGAAGGAGGCTACACCTTC	CSVRRGTEGGYTF
NA	TRBV14	TRBJ2-1	NA	TGTGCCAGCAGCCAAGCTAGCTTTTACAATGAGCAGTTCTTC	CASSQASFYNEQFF
NA	TRBV11-2	TRBJ1-2	NA	TGTGCCAGCAGCTTGGACTCAGGTGGCTACACCTTC	CASSLDSGGYTF
TRBD1	TRBV5-1	TRBJ1-5	NA	TGCGCCAGCAGCTGGGGACAGGGGGATCAGCCCCAGCATTTT	CASSWGQGDQPQHF
TRBD1	TRBV11-2	TRBJ2-3	NA	TGTGCCAGCAGCTTATTCGGGACAGAGACTACAGATACGCAGTATTTT	CASSLFGTETTDTQYF
TRBD2	TRBV12-5	TRBJ2-1	NA	TGTGCTAGTGGTTTGGACCTGACTAGCGGGGGCTCCTACAATGAGCAGTTCTTC	CASGLDLTSGGSYNEQFF
NA	TRBV21-1	TRBJ1-2	NA	TGTGCCAGCAGCGGATGGACAGATGGTGGGACGGGGGGCTACACCTTC	CASSGWTDGGTGGYTF
NA	TRBV5-1	TRBJ2-7	NA	TGCGCCAGCAGCTTGGCCGACAGCTCCTACGAGCAGTACTTC	CASSLADSSYEQYF
NA	TRBV28	TRBJ1-5	NA	TGTGCCAGCAGTTTGGCGGGGGGGGGTCAGCCCCAGCATTTT	CASSLAGGGQPQHF
NA	TRBV18	TRBJ1-3	NA	TGTGCCAGCTCACCCGAATTGGCCGCCATATATTTT	CASSPELAAIYF
NA	TRBV7-9	TRBJ1-5	NA	TGTGCCAGCAGCCGAGGGATTACACCCAGCATTTTT	CASSRGITPSIF
TRBD1	TRBV12-3/TRBV12-4	TRBJ1-1	NA	TGTGCCAGCAGTAACAGGGGGGCGCTTGAAGCTTTCTTT	CASSNRGALEAFF
NA	TRBV11-2	TRBJ2-7	NA	TGTGCCAGCAGCTTAGTGGGAGGGGGGTACGAGCAGTACTTC	CASSLVGGGYEQYF
NA	TRBV12-3/TRBV12-4	TRBJ1-5	NA	TGTGCCAGCAGTTTCCAGGCAAATCAGCCCCAGCATTTT	CASSFQANQPQHF
TRBD1	TRBV15	TRBJ1-5	NA	TGTGCCACCATGGACAGGGGAAGTCAGCCCCAGCATTTT	CATMDRGSQPQHF
NA	TRBV9	TRBJ2-2	NA	TGTGCCAGCAGCGTAGGAGGGATAGGGACCGGGGAGCTGTTTTTT	CASSVGGIGTGELFF
TRBD1	TRBV7-6	TRBJ1-6	few	TGTGCCAGCAGCTTAGAATCGGGACAGGTCCCAACCAATTCACCCCTCCACTTT	CASSLESGQVPTNSPLHF
NA	TRBV11-3	TRBJ2-2	NA	TGTGCCAGCAGCTTAGGCGCCGGGGAGCTGTTTTTT	CASSLGAGELFF
TRBD1	TRBV12-5	TRBJ1-5	NA	TGTGCTAGTGGCTCGGGACAGTTTGGTAGCAATCAGCCCCAGCATTTT	CASGSGQFGSNQPQHF